Listed below are T cell receptor beta chains from one sample, sequenced in a study of control samples from healthy donors and cancer patients. Repertoires were generated with immunoSEQ multiplex PCR, while TCRdb's copy carries only in-frame clones and drops some. The sample lists about 100,000 clones; just under 85% were seen once. Sequencing was performed on blood. Receptor source: a man between 18 and 35 years old in good health. Both conserved end residues are part of each CDR3. The order of the fields is D gene, V gene, J gene, clone size, CDR3 length, CDR3 DNA, CDR3 protein. D genes are given only for firm matches. For some rows the clone size is stated as once, few or many, or as a class when expanded; others skip it.

-	TRBV7-8	TRBJ1-1	few	16	TGTGCCAGCAGCTCGGGGGGGGACGGAAGGAACACTGAAGCTTTCTTT	CASSSGGDGRNTEAFF
-	TRBV11-2	TRBJ1-5	-	15	TGTGCCAGCAGCTTAGGTTCGGGGGAGATTCAGCCCCAGCATTTT	CASSLGSGEIQPQHF
TRBD2	TRBV12-3/TRBV12-4	TRBJ2-1	-	13	TGTGCCAGCAGTCCCACGGGGGGGGGTGAGCAGTTCTTC	CASSPTGGGEQFF
-	TRBV27	TRBJ2-1	-	15	TGTGCCAGCATCCCTTTCCTGGGGGCGTTCGATGAGCAGTTCTTC	CASIPFLGAFDEQFF
-	TRBV2	TRBJ1-1	-	15	TGTGCCAGCAGCCGACAGGCCATAGGTATAACTGAAGCTTTCTTT	CASSRQAIGITEAFF
-	TRBV2	TRBJ1-6	-	17	TGTGCCAGCAGCTCAACAGGACTGAGCTCCTATAATTCACCCCTCCACTTT	CASSSTGLSSYNSPLHF
TRBD1	TRBV7-9	TRBJ1-2	-	15	TGTGCCAGCAGCTTAGCAGGCAGGGACAGGGTTGGCTACACCTTC	CASSLAGRDRVGYTF
-	TRBV5-1	TRBJ2-5	large	14	TGCGCCAGCAGCTTGGAGGGAATGAGGGAGACCCAGTACTTC	CASSLEGMRETQYF
-	TRBV28	TRBJ2-3	-	11	TGTGCCAGCAGTGACCGGGACCTGCAGTATTTT	CASSDRDLQYF
TRBD2	TRBV11-2	TRBJ2-3	-	14	TGTGCCAGCAGACGGGAGGGGATAACAGATACGCAGTATTTT	CASRREGITDTQYF
-	TRBV11-2	TRBJ1-1	-	14	TGTGCCAGCAGCCGACAGATCTTGAACACTGAAGCTTTCTTT	CASSRQILNTEAFF
-	TRBV5-4	TRBJ1-4	few	13	TGTGCCAGCAGCTTTAATAGGGGTGAAAAACTGTTTTTT	CASSFNRGEKLFF
TRBD2	TRBV7-2	TRBJ2-3	once	15	TGTGCCAGCAGCCCTAAAGCGGGGCGGGTAGATACGCAGTATTTT	CASSPKAGRVDTQYF
-	TRBV5-1	TRBJ2-2	-	13	TGCGCCAGCAGCTTGATGGTTACCGGGGAGCTGTTTTTT	CASSLMVTGELFF
TRBD1	TRBV19	TRBJ2-3	-	16	TGTGCCACTCGCCCGATCGGGACAGGGGGTATGGATACGCAGTATTTT	CATRPIGTGGMDTQYF
-	TRBV3-1/TRBV3-2	TRBJ1-1	-	14	TGTGCCAGCAGCCTCATAGCAGGGAACACTGAAGCTTTCTTT	CASSLIAGNTEAFF
-	TRBV5-4	TRBJ1-6	few	15	TGTGCCAGCAGCTTGGGGGCAGGGCCGGGGTCACCCCTCCACTTT	CASSLGAGPGSPLHF
-	TRBV30	TRBJ2-5	-	11	TGTGCCTGGACTGACTCTGAGACCCAGTACTTC	CAWTDSETQYF
TRBD1	TRBV11-2	TRBJ2-7	-	15	TGTGCCAGCAGCGGGATGGACAGGGGTTCCTACGAGCAGTACTTC	CASSGMDRGSYEQYF
-	TRBV29-1	TRBJ1-3	-	16	TGCAGCGTTGATGTGGGTGGGGGGAGCTCTGGAAACACCATATATTTT	CSVDVGGGSSGNTIYF
TRBD1	TRBV2	TRBJ2-1	-	15	TGTGCCAGCAGTGAAGGAAGGGGACAGGCCAATGAGCAGTTCTTC	CASSEGRGQANEQFF
TRBD1	TRBV3-1/TRBV3-2	TRBJ1-2	-	15	TGTGCCAGCAGCCATCTCCAGGACAGGGGCAATGGCTACACCTTC	CASSHLQDRGNGYTF
-	TRBV6-5	TRBJ1-2	-	12	TGTGCCAGCAGTTACGAGGGAGATGGCTACACCTTC	CASSYEGDGYTF
-	TRBV4-2	TRBJ1-2	-	14	TGTGCCAGCAGCCAAGGGACAGCTAACTATGGCTACACCTTC	CASSQGTANYGYTF
-	TRBV10-2	TRBJ1-2	-	14	TGCGCCAGCAGTGAGTCGGGGGGGCTCTTTGGCTACACCTTC	CASSESGGLFGYTF
-	TRBV5-1	TRBJ2-5	-	17	TGCGCCAGCAGCTCGGCGCCCGTGGACAGACCAGGGGAGACCCAGTACTTC	CASSSAPVDRPGETQYF
-	TRBV18	TRBJ1-5	few	14	TGTGCCAGCTCACCAGACCCTCTGGGTCAGCCCCAGCATTTT	CASSPDPLGQPQHF
-	TRBV5-6	TRBJ2-3	once	16	TGTGCCAGCAGCCCCGGGGCAGGGGCCTCCACAGATACGCAGTATTTT	CASSPGAGASTDTQYF
-	TRBV19	TRBJ2-1	-	13	TGTGCCAGTAGCATAACAGGGTCCAATGAGCAGTTCTTC	CASSITGSNEQFF
-	TRBV7-2	TRBJ2-7	-	17	TGTGCCAGCAGCTCCCAAGGGGGGGGGAGGAGCTCCTACGAGCAGTACTTC	CASSSQGGGRSSYEQYF
-	TRBV6-2/TRBV6-3	TRBJ1-5	-	15	TGTGCCAGCAGTCCCCCCGGCACTAGCAATCAGCCCCAGCATTTT	CASSPPGTSNQPQHF
-	TRBV18	TRBJ1-1	-	13	TGTGCCAGCTCACCGGGACAGAACACTGAAGCTTTCTTT	CASSPGQNTEAFF
TRBD1	TRBV2	TRBJ1-2	-	14	TGTGCCAGCAGTGTATTAAGGACAGGGGACGGCTACACCTTC	CASSVLRTGDGYTF
-	TRBV13	TRBJ2-5	-	14	TGTGCCAGCAGCCCAGAGGCAGGGCGAGAGACCCAGTACTTC	CASSPEAGRETQYF
-	TRBV14	TRBJ2-1	-	16	TGTGCCAGCAGCCAAGTCACGGCCCGGGCTTACAATGAGCAGTTCTTC	CASSQVTARAYNEQFF
-	TRBV5-1	TRBJ2-3	-	15	TGCGCCAGCAGCTTGGAGGCAGGGGACACAGATACGCAGTATTTT	CASSLEAGDTDTQYF
-	TRBV30	TRBJ1-1	-	10	TGCCCCTGGCGGCTGACTGAAGCTTTCTTT	CPWRLTEAFF
TRBD2	TRBV27	TRBJ2-7	-	16	TGTGCCAGCAGTTTCTCGCGGGGGGGGTTCTCCTACGAGCAGTACTTC	CASSFSRGGFSYEQYF
TRBD2	TRBV11-2	TRBJ2-3	few	15	TGTGCCAGCAGCTTCAGCGGGGGGGCGACAGATACGCAGTATTTT	CASSFSGGATDTQYF
-	TRBV5-6	TRBJ1-2	-	15	TGTGCCAGCAGCCGGGGGCAACAAGCTAACTATGGCTACACCTTC	CASSRGQQANYGYTF
-	TRBV15	TRBJ1-4	-	15	TGTGCCACCAGCAGAGATAGGGGCGGTGGAGAAAAACTGTTTTTT	CATSRDRGGGEKLFF